This T cell receptor (beta chain) came from a study of blood T cell repertoires in COVID-19. Overall study context: Spain, Italy and the United States supplied samples that represented acute and convalescent COVID-19. Sample material is recorded as cDNA or gDNA derived from T cells, B-cell-depleted T cells, or PBMCs.

Assignments of participants to cohorts depended upon their own reported clinical history. Symptom resolution, clearance, or two negative PCRs marked the recovered donors of Cohort 3. This clone was detected only a few times. This table comes from immunoSEQ multiplex PCR, and its TCRdb copy is limited to in-frame clones, with some not included. The sample has some 140,000 clones; about 86% are singletons. The TCR originated in a man aged 45-65 years who had recovered from COVID-19. The sequenced material came from PBMCs or T cells enriched from blood (not recorded which).

The CDR3 bases are TGTGCCAGCAGCAAGAGAGCAGGGGCTGGAAACACCATATATTTT. Protein product: CASSKRAGAGNTIYF. This rearrangement joins TRBV28 to TRBJ1-3; possibly TRBD1 for D (6 bases). V shed 6 bases and J shed 2 bases, with 14 bases lying between them. The CDR3 has 15 residues. Germline V gene sequence: CDR1 MDHEN, CDR2 SYDVKM.